This TCR beta chain emerged from a study of Ad26.COV2.S vaccination and SARS-CoV-2 variants. Study-wide context: Vaccine-arm donor from the placebo-controlled COV1001 Ad26.COV2.S trial. Ad26.COV2.S given intramuscularly, once or twice 56 days apart.

The V segment lost 0 bases and the J segment 4 bases; nucleotides outside the gene matches: 3. CDR1 LGHNA and CDR2 YSLEER come from the germline V gene. The CDR3 spans 16 residues. The assay was immunoSEQ multiplex PCR, and TCRdb's table has in-frame clones only and misses some. The sample lists a few hundred thousand clones, 92% occurring once. Treatment noted: some 20 received Ad26.COV2.S at low or high dose, single or two shots; 5 received placebo; per-sample allocation not given. Sampling was done on day 63 after the first vaccine or placebo injection. The clonotype comes from a person between 18 and 60 years old who received the Ad26.COV2.S COVID-19 vaccine or a placebo. Sequenced material: peripheral blood, taken in a trial of Ad26.COV2.S vaccine versus placebo. J is TRBJ2-2 and V is TRBV4-3; 9 bases are shared with TRBD1. The CDR3 nucleotides read TGCGCCAGCAGCCAAGAGGACAGGGGAATCACCGGGGAGCTGTTTTTT. Its translation: CASSQEDRGITGELFF.